This T cell receptor beta chain stems from a study of CD8+CD57+ T cells in acquired aplastic anemia. Study-level background: An average of 3.2 ug of DNA was obtained from sorted CD4+ and CD8+ cells.

Genomic DNA was employed as the template in profiling TCR beta VDJ and CDR3. TCRdb re-analysed the reads in MiXCR, keeping a single row per CDR3 protein. Among approximately 150,000 distinct CDR3 sequences listed, roughly 43% were seen once. Individuals selected for sequencing had exhibited CD8+CD57+ cell expansion on flow cytometry. This CDR3 has 14 amino acids. The germline V gene encodes CDR1 LNHNV and CDR2 YYDKDF (reference sequence). V gave up 0 bases and J gave up 4 bases, with 10 bases separating them. This sequence was found in a human donor with aplastic anemia. The chain links TRBV15 to TRBJ2-7; tentative D call: TRBD2 (5 bases). Sequenced input: sorted CD4+, CD8+, or CD8+CD57+ T cells (not recorded which) from PBMCs. CDR3 amino acids: CATSREDGEYEQYF. The CDR3 DNA reads as TGTGCCACCAGCAGAGAAGATGGGGAGTACGAGCAGTACTTC.